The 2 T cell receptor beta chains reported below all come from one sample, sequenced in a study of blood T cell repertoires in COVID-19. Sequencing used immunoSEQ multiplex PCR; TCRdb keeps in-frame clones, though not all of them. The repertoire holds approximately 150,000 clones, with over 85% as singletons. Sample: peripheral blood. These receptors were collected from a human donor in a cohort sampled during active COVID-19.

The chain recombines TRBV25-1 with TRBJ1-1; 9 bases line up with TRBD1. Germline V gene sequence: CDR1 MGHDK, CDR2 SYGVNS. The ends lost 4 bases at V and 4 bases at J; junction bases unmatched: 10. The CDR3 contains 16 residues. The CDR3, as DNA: TGTGCCAGCAGTGTTCTGACAGGGGGAAGCATCACTGAAGCTTTCTTT. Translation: CASSVLTGGSITEAFF.

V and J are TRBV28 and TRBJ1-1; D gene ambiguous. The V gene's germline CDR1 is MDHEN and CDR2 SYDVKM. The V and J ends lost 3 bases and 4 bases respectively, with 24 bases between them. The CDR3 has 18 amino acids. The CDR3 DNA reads TGTGCCAGCAGTTTCCCGTCGGCAGGAGGATTATGGGTCACTGAAGCTTTCTTT. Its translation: CASSFPSAGGLWVTEAFF.